What follows are 4 T cell receptor beta chains derived from one specimen sequenced in a study of tumor and adjacent non-tumor tissue in lung cancer. This sample's RNA came from whole unsorted tissue. Distant lung tissue was collected more than 3 cm away from the tumor edge. A modified ARM-PCR protocol with three rounds of nested PCR amplified TCRbeta. TCRdb re-analysed the multiplex PCR reads in MiXCR, keeping a single row per CDR3 protein. The sample has 50,000 to 60,000 distinct CDR3 sequences, just under 75% seen once; the top ten hold roughly 25%. Specimen: distant non-tumor lung tissue. All receptors come from a woman aged 60-75 years with non-small cell lung cancer.

Turning to this clonotype: The junction does not match germline at one end; this may be a read error. This chain joins TRBV11-2 and TRBJ2-7, with TRBD2 matching 8 bases. This CDR3 spans 16 amino acids. Germline values: CDR1 SGHAT, CDR2 FQNNGV. CDR3 in amino acids: CANRLGYAGGPYEQYF. The CDR3 coding sequence is TGTGCCAACAGGTTAGGATACGCGGGGGGCCCCTATGAGCAGTACTTC.

This clonotype was counted a single time. A much bigger clone sits one base away, suggesting this may be a read error. The DNA for the CDR3 is TGTGCCAGCAGCTTGATGAACAGGGAGAGTCAGCCCCAGTATTTT. This encodes CASSLMNRESQPQYF. The rearrangement uses TRBV5-6 and TRBJ1-5; weak D call: TRBD1 (6 bases). The J call may be incorrect, as the DNA end agrees better with TRBJ2-3. CDR1 and CDR2 from the germline V gene are SGHDT and YYEEEE. CDR3 length equals 15 residues.

In its sample, this clonotype was seen once. As the CDR3 is not closed by the conserved phenylalanine or tryptophan, this likely results from a read error. The chain couples TRBV6-6 to TRBJ2-7, with 9 bases that match TRBD1. The CDR3 has 13 amino acids. J gave up 10 bases and V 6 bases, and 10 bases lay outside the gene matches. CDR1 is MNHNY and CDR2 is SVGAGI in the germline V gene (reference sequence). The CDR3 DNA reads as TGTGCCAGCAGCCTGGGACAGGGAATACTCCAGTACTCC. Its protein is CASSLGQGILQYS.

The V call is TRBV29-1, the J call TRBJ2-7; possibly TRBD1 for D (6 bases). CDR1 is SQVTM and CDR2 is ANQGSEA in the germline V gene. The CDR3 runs 13 residues. CDR3 bases: TGCAGTGTTCTGGGGGCAAGTGCTTACGAGCAGTACTTC. Translating gives CSVLGASAYEQYF.